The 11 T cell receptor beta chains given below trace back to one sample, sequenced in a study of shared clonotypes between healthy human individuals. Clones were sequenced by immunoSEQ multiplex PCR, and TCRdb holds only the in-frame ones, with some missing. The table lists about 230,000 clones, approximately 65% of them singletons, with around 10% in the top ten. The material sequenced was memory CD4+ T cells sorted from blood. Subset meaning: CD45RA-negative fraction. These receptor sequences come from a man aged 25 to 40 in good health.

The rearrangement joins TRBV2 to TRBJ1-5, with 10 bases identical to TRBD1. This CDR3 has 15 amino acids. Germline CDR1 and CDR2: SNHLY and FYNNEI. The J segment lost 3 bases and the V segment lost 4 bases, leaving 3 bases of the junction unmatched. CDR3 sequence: CASSGTGGPNQPQHF. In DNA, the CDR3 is TGTGCCAGCAGTGGGACAGGGGGTCCCAATCAGCCCCAGCATTTT.

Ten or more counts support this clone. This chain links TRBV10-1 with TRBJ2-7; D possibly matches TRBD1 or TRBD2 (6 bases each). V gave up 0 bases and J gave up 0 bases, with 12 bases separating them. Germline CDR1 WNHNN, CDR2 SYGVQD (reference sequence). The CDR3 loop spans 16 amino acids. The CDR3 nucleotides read TGCGCCAGCAGTGAGTCCTGGAGGGGGGACTCCTACGAGCAGTACTTC. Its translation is CASSESWRGDSYEQYF.

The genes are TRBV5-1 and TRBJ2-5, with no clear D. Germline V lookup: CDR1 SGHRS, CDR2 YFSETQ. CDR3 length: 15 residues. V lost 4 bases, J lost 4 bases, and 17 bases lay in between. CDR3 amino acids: CASSALTGFTETQYF. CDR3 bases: TGCGCCAGCAGCGCTTTAACCGGGTTTACAGAGACCCAGTACTTC.

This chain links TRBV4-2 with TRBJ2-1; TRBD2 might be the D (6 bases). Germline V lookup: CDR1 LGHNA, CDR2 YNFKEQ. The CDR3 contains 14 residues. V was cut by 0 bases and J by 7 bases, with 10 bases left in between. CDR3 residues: CASSQEEGTNEQFF. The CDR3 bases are TGTGCCAGCAGCCAAGAGGAGGGAACAAATGAGCAGTTCTTC.

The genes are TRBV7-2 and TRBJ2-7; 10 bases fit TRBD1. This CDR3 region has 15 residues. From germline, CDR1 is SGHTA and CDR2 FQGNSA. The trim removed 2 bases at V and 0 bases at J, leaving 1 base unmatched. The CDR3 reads CASSLRTGGSYEQYF. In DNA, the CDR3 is TGTGCCAGCAGCTTAAGGACAGGGGGCTCCTACGAGCAGTACTTC.

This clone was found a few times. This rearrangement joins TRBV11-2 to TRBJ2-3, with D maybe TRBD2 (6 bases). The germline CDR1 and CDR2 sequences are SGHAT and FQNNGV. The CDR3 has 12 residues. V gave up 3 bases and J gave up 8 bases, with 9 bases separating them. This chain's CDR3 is CASSLGLFTQYF. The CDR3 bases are TGTGCCAGCAGCTTGGGACTTTTTACGCAGTATTTT.

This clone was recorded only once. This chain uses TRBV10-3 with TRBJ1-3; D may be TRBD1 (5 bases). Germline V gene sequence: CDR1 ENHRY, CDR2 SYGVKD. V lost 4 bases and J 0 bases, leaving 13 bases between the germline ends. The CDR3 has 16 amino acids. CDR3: CAISGPGLSSGNTIYF. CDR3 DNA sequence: TGTGCCATCAGTGGGCCGGGACTTAGCTCTGGAAACACCATATATTTT.

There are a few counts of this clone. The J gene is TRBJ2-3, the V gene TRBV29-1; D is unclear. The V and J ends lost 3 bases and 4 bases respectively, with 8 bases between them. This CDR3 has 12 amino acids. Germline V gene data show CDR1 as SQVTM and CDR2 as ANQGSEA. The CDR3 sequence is CSVEVGADTQYF. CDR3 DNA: TGCAGCGTTGAGGTTGGGGCAGATACGCAGTATTTT.

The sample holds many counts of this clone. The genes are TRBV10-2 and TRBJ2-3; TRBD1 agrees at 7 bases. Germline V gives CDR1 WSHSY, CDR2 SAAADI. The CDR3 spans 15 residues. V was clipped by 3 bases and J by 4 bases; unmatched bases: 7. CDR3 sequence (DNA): TGCGCCAGCAGTGACGTGACAGGGATGCCAGATACGCAGTATTTT. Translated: CASSDVTGMPDTQYF.

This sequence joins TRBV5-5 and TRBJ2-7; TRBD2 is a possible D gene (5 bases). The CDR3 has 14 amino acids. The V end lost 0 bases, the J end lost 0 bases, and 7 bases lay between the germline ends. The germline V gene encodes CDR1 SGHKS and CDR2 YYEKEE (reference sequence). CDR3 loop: CASSLAGTSYEQYF. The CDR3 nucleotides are TGTGCCAGCAGCTTGGCGGGAACCTCCTACGAGCAGTACTTC.

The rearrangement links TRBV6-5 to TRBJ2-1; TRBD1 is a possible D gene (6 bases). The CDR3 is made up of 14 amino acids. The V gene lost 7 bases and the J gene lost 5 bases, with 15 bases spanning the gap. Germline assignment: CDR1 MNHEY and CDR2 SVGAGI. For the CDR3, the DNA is TGTGCCAGCAAACTCGGACAGCTAAACAATGAGCAGTTCTTC. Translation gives CASKLGQLNNEQFF.